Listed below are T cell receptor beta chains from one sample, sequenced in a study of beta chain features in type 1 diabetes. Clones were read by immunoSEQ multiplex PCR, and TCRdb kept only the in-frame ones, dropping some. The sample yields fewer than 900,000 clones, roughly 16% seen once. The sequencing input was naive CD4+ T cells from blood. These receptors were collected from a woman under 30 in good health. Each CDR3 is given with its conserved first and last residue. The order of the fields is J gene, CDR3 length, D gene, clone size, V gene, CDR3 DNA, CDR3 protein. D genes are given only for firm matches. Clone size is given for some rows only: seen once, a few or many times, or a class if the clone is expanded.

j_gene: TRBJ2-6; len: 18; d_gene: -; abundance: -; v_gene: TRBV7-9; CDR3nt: TGTGCCAGCAGCTTACCGGGGCAGGGGACCGCTGGGGCCAACGTCCTGACTTTC; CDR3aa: CASSLPGQGTAGANVLTF
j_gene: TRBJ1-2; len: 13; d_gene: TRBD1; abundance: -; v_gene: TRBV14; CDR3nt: TGTGCCAGCAGCTACAGGGGAAGCTATGGCTACACCTTC; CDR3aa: CASSYRGSYGYTF
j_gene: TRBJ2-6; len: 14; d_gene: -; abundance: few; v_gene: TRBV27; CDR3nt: TGTGCCAGCAGTTCCCTCTCTGGGGCCAACGTCCTGACTTTC; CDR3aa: CASSSLSGANVLTF
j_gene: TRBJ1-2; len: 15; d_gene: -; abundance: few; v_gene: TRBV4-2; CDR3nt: TGTGCCAGCAGCCAAGAAATTGGCACAGTATATGGCTACACCTTC; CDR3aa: CASSQEIGTVYGYTF
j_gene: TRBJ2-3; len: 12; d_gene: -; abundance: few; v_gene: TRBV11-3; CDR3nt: TGTGCCAGCAGCTTTAGACCAGATACGCAGTATTTT; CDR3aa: CASSFRPDTQYF
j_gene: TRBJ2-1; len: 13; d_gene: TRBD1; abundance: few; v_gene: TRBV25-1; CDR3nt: TGTGCCAGCAGTGGTATGACAGGGGGTCGACAGTTCTTC; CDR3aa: CASSGMTGGRQFF
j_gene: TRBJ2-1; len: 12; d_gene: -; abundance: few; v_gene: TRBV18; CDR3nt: TGTGCCAGCTCAGCGGACTACAATGAGCAGTTCTTC; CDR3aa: CASSADYNEQFF
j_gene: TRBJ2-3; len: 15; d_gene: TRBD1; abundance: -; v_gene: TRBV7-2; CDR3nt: TGTGCCAGCAGCCCGACGGGACAGAACACAGATACGCAGTATTTT; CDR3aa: CASSPTGQNTDTQYF
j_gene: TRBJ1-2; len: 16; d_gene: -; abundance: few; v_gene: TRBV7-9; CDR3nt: TGTGCCAGCAGCGACTCTAGGGCTAGTCGGGACTATGGCTACACCTTC; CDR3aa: CASSDSRASRDYGYTF
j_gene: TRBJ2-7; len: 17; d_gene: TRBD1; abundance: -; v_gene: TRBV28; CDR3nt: TGTGCCAGCAGTTTATGGTTTTCCGAAGGGGGCGGGCACGAGCAGTACTTC; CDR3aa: CASSLWFSEGGGHEQYF
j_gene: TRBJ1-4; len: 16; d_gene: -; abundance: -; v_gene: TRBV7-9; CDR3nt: TGTGCCAGCAGCTTGGAACCGACAGGAAGGATTGAAAAACTGTTTTTT; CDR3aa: CASSLEPTGRIEKLFF
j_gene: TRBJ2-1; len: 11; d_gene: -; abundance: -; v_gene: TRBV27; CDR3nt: TGTGCCAGCAGTCACGGGGGTGAGCAGTTCTTC; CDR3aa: CASSHGGEQFF
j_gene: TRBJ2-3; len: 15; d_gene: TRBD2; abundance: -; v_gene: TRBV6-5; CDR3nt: TGTGCCAGCAGTTATGGGAGACTAGCGACAGATACGCAGTATTTT; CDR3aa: CASSYGRLATDTQYF
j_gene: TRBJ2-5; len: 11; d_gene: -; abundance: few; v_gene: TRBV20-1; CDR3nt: TGCAGTGCTATCGGCCGGGAGACCCAGTACTTC; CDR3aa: CSAIGRETQYF
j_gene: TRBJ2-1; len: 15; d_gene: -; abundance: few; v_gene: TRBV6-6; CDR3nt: TGTGCCAGCAGTTACCCCGGGAGCTCCTACAATGAGCAGTTCTTC; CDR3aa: CASSYPGSSYNEQFF
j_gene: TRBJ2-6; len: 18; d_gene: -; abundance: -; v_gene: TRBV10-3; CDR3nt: TGTGCCATCAGAATTGATCAGGGACACCTCTCTGGGGCCAACGTCCTGACTTTC; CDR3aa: CAIRIDQGHLSGANVLTF
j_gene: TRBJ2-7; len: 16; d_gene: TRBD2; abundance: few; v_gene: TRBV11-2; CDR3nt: TGTGCCAGCAGCTCCTCTAGCGGGAGGGTACCCTACGAGCAGTACTTC; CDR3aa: CASSSSSGRVPYEQYF
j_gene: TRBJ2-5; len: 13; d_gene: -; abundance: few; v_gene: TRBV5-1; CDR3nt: TGCGCCAGCAGCTTTACTATGGGGGAGACCCAGTACTTC; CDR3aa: CASSFTMGETQYF
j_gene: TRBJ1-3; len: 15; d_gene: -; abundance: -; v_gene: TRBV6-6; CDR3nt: TGTGCCAGCAGACGACAGTTAACCTCTGGAAACACCATATATTTT; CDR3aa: CASRRQLTSGNTIYF
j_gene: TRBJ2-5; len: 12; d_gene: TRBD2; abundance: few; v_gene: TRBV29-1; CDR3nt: TGCAGTGGGGGGGGAGACCAAGAGACCCAGTACTTC; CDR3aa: CSGGGDQETQYF
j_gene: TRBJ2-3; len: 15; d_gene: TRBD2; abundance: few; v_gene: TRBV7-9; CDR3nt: TGTGCCAGCAGGAGGGGCGGGAGGTGGACAGATACGCAGTATTTT; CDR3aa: CASRRGGRWTDTQYF
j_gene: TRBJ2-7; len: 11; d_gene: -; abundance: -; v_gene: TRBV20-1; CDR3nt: TGCAGTGCTAGGGGCGCGGACGAGCAGTACTTC; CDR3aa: CSARGADEQYF
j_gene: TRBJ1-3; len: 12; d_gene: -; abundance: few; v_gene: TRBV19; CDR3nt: TGTGCCAGCCAACCCTCGGGAAACACCATATATTTT; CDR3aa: CASQPSGNTIYF
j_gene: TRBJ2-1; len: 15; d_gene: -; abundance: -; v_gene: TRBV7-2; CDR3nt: TGTGCCAGCAGCTTGGCGTACGGAGGTTCGAATGAGCAGTTCTTC; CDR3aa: CASSLAYGGSNEQFF
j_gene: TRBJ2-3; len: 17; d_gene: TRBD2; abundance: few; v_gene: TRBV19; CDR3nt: TGTGCCAGTAGTCCCTGGGGTAGCGGGAGTGGCACAGATACGCAGTATTTT; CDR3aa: CASSPWGSGSGTDTQYF
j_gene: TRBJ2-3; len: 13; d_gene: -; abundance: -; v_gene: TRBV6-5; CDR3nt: TGTGCCAGCAGTCAGGAACACGGTGGTACGCAGTATTTT; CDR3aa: CASSQEHGGTQYF
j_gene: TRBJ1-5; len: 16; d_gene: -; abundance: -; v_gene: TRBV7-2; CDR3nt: TGTGCCAGCAGCTTAGCTGGGATTATGAGCAATCAGCCCCAGCATTTT; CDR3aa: CASSLAGIMSNQPQHF
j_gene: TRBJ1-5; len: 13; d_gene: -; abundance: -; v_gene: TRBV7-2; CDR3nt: TGTGCCAGCAGCTTAACAGAGGGCCAGCCCCAGCATTTT; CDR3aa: CASSLTEGQPQHF
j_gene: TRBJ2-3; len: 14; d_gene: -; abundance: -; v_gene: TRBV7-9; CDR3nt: TGTGCCAGCAGCTCAAGGGGGGGCACAGATACGCAGTATTTT; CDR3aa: CASSSRGGTDTQYF
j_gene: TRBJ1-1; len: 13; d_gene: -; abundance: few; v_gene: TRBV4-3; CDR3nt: TGCGCCAGCAGCCAAGAGAACAGGGCTGAAGCTTTCTTT; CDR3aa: CASSQENRAEAFF
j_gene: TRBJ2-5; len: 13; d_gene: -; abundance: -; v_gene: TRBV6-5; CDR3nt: TGTGCCAGCAGTTATCCCCGGGCGGAGACCCAGTACTTC; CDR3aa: CASSYPRAETQYF
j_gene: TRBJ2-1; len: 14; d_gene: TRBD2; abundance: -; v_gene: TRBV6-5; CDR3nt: TGTGCCAGCAGTTATAGCGGGAGTCGGAATGAGCAGTTCTTC; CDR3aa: CASSYSGSRNEQFF
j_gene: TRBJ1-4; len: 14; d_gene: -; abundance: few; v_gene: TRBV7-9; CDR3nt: TGTGCCAGCAGCTTAGGAGACAGTAATGAAAAACTGTTTTTT; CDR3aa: CASSLGDSNEKLFF
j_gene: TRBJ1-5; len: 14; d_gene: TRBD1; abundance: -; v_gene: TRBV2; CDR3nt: TGTGCCAGCAGCGGGACAGGGGGAAGTCAGCCCCAGCATTTT; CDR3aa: CASSGTGGSQPQHF
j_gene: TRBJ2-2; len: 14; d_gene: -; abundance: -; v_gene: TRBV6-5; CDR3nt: TGTGCCAGCAGAGGGTGGCTGGGCACCGGGGAGCTGTTTTTT; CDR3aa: CASRGWLGTGELFF
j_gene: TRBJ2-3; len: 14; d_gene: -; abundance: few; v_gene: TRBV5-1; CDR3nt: TGCGCCAGCAGCTTAAGCGGGAGCACAGATACGCAGTATTTT; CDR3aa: CASSLSGSTDTQYF
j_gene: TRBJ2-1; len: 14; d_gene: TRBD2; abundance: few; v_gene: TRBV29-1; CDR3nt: TGCAGCTCCATTGTCGGGAGGGCGTACAATGAGCAGTTCTTC; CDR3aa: CSSIVGRAYNEQFF
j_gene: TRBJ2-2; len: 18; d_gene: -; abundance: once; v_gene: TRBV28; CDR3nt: TGTGCCAGCAGTACCCGACTTTGGCCGGGAGCTCGTAACGGGGAGCTGTTTTTT; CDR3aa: CASSTRLWPGARNGELFF
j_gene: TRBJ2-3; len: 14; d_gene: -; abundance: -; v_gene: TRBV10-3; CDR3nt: TGTGCCATCTCGGCTACTTCTAGCACAGATACGCAGTATTTT; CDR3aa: CAISATSSTDTQYF
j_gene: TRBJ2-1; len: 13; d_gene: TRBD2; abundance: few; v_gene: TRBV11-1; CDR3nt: TGTGCCAGCACCGAACTGTGGGGGGGTGAGCAGTTCTTC; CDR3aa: CASTELWGGEQFF
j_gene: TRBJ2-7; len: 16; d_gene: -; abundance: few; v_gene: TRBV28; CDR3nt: TGTGCCAGCAGTCCGCCCTTTAGGGTCAACTCCTACGAGCAGTACTTC; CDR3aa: CASSPPFRVNSYEQYF
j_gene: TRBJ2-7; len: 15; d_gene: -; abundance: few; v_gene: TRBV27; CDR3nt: TGTGCCAGCAGTTTAGTGACAGGTTTATCCTACGAGCAGTACTTC; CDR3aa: CASSLVTGLSYEQYF
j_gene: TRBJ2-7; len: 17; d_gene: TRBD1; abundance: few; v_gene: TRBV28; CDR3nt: TGTGCCAGCAGTTTCCTCGTATGGACAGGGGGGTGGAACGAGCAGTACTTC; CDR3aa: CASSFLVWTGGWNEQYF
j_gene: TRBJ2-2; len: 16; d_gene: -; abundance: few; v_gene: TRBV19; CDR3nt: TGTGCCAGTAGTATAATCCCACAGGGCGGTACTGTGGAGCTGTTTTTT; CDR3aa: CASSIIPQGGTVELFF
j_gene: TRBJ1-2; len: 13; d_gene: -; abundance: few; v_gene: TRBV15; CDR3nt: TGTGCCACCAGCAGGTCCCCAATATCTGGCTACACCTTC; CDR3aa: CATSRSPISGYTF
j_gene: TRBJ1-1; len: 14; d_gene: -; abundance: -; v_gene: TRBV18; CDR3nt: TGTGCCAGCTCACCAATAGATGGGGGCACTGAAGCTTTCTTT; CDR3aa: CASSPIDGGTEAFF
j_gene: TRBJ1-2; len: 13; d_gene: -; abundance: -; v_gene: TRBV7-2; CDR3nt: TGTGCCAGCAGCTTAGGGGCGAACTATGGCTACACCTTC; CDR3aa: CASSLGANYGYTF
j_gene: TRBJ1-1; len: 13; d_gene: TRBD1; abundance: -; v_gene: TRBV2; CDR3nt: TGTGCCAGCAGTCAAACAGGGGACACTGAAGCTTTCTTT; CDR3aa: CASSQTGDTEAFF
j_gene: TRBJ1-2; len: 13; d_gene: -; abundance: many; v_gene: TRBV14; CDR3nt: TGTGCCAGCAGCCAGAGTTTGACCTATGGCTACACCTTC; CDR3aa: CASSQSLTYGYTF
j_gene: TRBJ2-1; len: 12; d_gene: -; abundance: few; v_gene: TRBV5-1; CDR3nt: TGCGCCAGCAGCCCCTACTACAATGAGCAGTTCTTC; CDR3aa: CASSPYYNEQFF
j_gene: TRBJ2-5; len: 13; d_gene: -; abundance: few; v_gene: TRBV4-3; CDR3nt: TGCGCCAGCAGCCAAGGTCCCCGGGAGACCCAGTACTTC; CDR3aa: CASSQGPRETQYF
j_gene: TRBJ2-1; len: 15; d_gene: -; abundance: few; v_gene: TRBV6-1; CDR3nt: TGTGCCAGCAGTGAACTTGGAGGATGGCTCGATGAGCAGTTCTTC; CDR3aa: CASSELGGWLDEQFF